Each of the 23 T cell receptor beta chains below was sequenced from the same sample in a study of control samples from healthy donors and cancer patients. Method: immunoSEQ multiplex PCR; TCRdb's copy keeps in-frame clones and lacks some. The table shows approximately 90,000 clones, with roughly 84% occurring only once. The sequencing input was PBMCs. Source of these receptors: a man between 65 and 85 years old with lung cancer.

This clone was observed a few times. The chain joins TRBV30 to TRBJ1-2; D not certain. V was clipped by 6 bases and J by 5 bases, with 10 bases between them. Germline values: CDR1 GTSNPN, CDR2 SVGIG (reference sequence). The CDR3 length is 11 residues. The CDR3 DNA follows: TGTGCCTGCGTTTCCGCTTATGGCTACACCTTC. This translates into CACVSAYGYTF.

The chain combines TRBV7-9 with TRBJ1-4; possibly TRBD1 for D (5 bases). V gave up 5 bases and J gave up 8 bases, with 15 bases separating them. The CDR3 loop spans 14 amino acids. Germline CDR1 reads SEHNR; CDR2 reads FQNEAQ (reference sequence). The CDR3 region is CASSLGPGGEKLFF. The CDR3 bases are TGTGCCAGCAGCCTGGGACCCGGAGGAGAAAAACTGTTTTTT.

This chain links TRBV14 with TRBJ2-4, with TRBD1 matching 7 bases. V lost 3 bases and J lost 6; bases outside the gene matches: 8. Germline-derived CDR1 and CDR2 are SGHDN and FVKESK. This CDR3 is 15 amino acids long. In nucleotides, the CDR3 is TGTGCCAGCAGCCAGCAAGTGGGACAGTCAAACATTCAGTACTTC. Translated, it gives CASSQQVGQSNIQYF.

Of note for this clone: A junction end diverges from the germline sequence, so it may reflect a read error. The chain carries TRBV7-3 and TRBJ2-2; 8 bases fit TRBD1. The CDR3 runs to 16 residues. Germline lookup yields CDR1 SGHTA and CDR2 FQGTGA. Written as DNA, the CDR3 is TGTGCCAGCAGCGTAACAGGGGGTTCGAACACCGGGGAGCTGTTTTTT. This encodes CASSVTGGSNTGELFF.

This clone has just one count. The chain joins TRBV6-2 or TRBV6-3 to TRBJ2-4; no firm D call. V gave up 5 bases and J gave up 0 bases, with 8 bases separating them. The CDR3 contains 14 residues. Germline CDR1 is MNHEY and CDR2 is SVGEGT. Here the CDR3 reads CASSTASAKNIQYF. CDR3 in DNA: TGTGCCAGCAGTACCGCCTCAGCCAAAAACATTCAGTACTTC.

The V gene is TRBV19, the J gene TRBJ2-1, with 8 bases matching TRBD1. V dropped 6 bases and J dropped 2; count of bases not matched to a gene: 3. CDR3 size: 14 residues. The germline gives CDR1 LNHDA, CDR2 SQIVND (reference sequence). This CDR3 is CASRRTGPYNEQFF. In nucleotides, the CDR3 is TGTGCCAGTAGGAGGACAGGGCCCTACAATGAGCAGTTCTTC.

The V call is TRBV12-5, the J call TRBJ2-1; D tentatively reads TRBD1 or TRBD2 (6 bases each). The CDR3 contains 14 residues. Germline assignment: CDR1 LGHNT and CDR2 FRNRAP. Trimming took 3 bases from V and 8 from J, leaving 14 bases between them. CDR3 bases: TGTGCTAGTGGTTTACTAAGTAGGGGGGATGAGCAGTTCTTC. Its translation: CASGLLSRGDEQFF.

The chain employs TRBV30 and TRBJ1-1; the D is unclear. Germline assignment: CDR1 GTSNPN and CDR2 SVGIG (reference sequence). The germline V and J ends were trimmed by 0 bases and 1 base, with 9 bases remaining between them. This CDR3 is 14 amino acids long. Here the CDR3 reads CAWSVPGSNTEAFF. CDR3 nucleotide sequence: TGTGCCTGGAGTGTTCCCGGATCGAACACTGAAGCTTTCTTT.

This clone was detected a few times. CDR3 sequence: CAIKKQGRTDTQYF. CDR3 bases: TGTGCCATCAAAAAACAGGGGCGAACAGATACGCAGTATTTT. This chain uses TRBV10-3 with TRBJ2-3; 7 bases are a match to TRBD1. Looked up from germline, CDR1 is ENHRY and CDR2 is SYGVKD. The CDR3 has 14 residues. The V segment lost 7 bases and the J segment 3 bases; nucleotides outside the gene matches: 7.

CDR3 coding DNA: TGTGCCTGGAGGGGGGGCACACGGGCAATCTATGGCTACACCTTC. As protein: CAWRGGTRAIYGYTF. The genes are TRBV30 and TRBJ1-2; possible D gene TRBD1, 6 bases. Germline values: CDR1 GTSNPN, CDR2 SVGIG (reference sequence). Trimming shortened V by 3 bases and J by 4 bases, and 18 bases separated the two germline ends. The CDR3 loop spans 15 amino acids. Full variable domain (rest looked up from reference TRBV30 and TRBJ1-2): SQTIHQWPATLVQPVGSPLSLECTVEGTSNPNLYWYRQAAGRGLQLLFYSVGIGQISSEVPQNLSASRPQDRQFILSSKKLLLSDSGFYLCAWRGGTRAIYGYTFGSGTRLTVV.

The chain couples TRBV6-4 to TRBJ2-7; D may match TRBD1 or TRBD2 (5 bases each). Deletions cut 5 bases from V and 6 bases from J, with 17 bases between. CDR1 is MRHNA, CDR2 SNTAGT, per germline. The CDR3 has 14 residues. The CDR3 here is CASSSRDPSPEQYF. The CDR3 DNA reads TGTGCCAGCAGTTCCCGGGACCCTTCACCCGAGCAGTACTTC.

This clone was seen just once. The chain employs TRBV3-1 (or the pseudogene TRBV3-2) and TRBJ1-3, with 7 nucleotides matching TRBD1. V shed 4 bases and J 1 base; nucleotides not matched to a gene: 7. The CDR3 spans 16 residues. The germline V gene has CDR1 LGHDT and CDR2 YNNKEL (reference sequence). CDR3 in DNA: TGTGCCAGCAGCCTAGAGACAGGGACATCTGGAAACACCATATATTTT. Translation: CASSLETGTSGNTIYF.

This chain uses TRBV11-3 with TRBJ2-1; 8 nucleotides match TRBD1. The V and J ends lost 4 bases and 2 bases, in that order; junction bases with no gene match: 4. The CDR3 loop spans 15 amino acids. The germline V gene has CDR1 SGHNT and CDR2 YENEEA. CDR3 DNA sequence: TGTGCCAGCAGCTCTGACAGGGGAACCTACAATGAGCAGTTCTTC. It translates to CASSSDRGTYNEQFF. Based on the CDR3 plus reference TRBV11-3 and TRBJ2-1, the full variable domain is EAGVVQSPRYKIIEKKQPVAFWCNPISGHNTLYWYLQNLGQGPELLIRYENEEAVDDSQLPKDRFSAERLKGVDSTLKIQPAELGDSAVYLCASSSDRGTYNEQFFGPGTRLTVL.

This sequence joins TRBV7-9 and TRBJ2-7; a possible D gene is TRBD1 (5 bases). Germline V gives CDR1 SEHNR, CDR2 FQNEAQ (reference sequence). V lost 2 bases, J lost 0 bases, and 17 bases lay in between. The CDR3 has 17 amino acids. This CDR3 reads CASSLWLSGKSSYEQYF. CDR3 DNA sequence: TGTGCCAGCAGCTTATGGTTGTCAGGGAAGAGCTCCTACGAGCAGTACTTC.

V is TRBV12-3 or TRBV12-4 and J is TRBJ2-2, with D hard to call. The CDR3 runs 12 residues. V was pared by 8 bases and J by 4 bases, with 8 bases between. This CDR3 is CASLRSTGELFF. CDR3 nucleotide sequence: TGTGCCAGCTTAAGGAGCACCGGGGAGCTGTTTTTT.

This clone has only one observation. The chain couples TRBV5-1 to TRBJ1-2; D uncertain. Germline V lookup: CDR1 SGHRS, CDR2 YFSETQ. This CDR3 spans 13 amino acids. The ends were cut back, 0 bases at V and 8 bases at J, with 11 bases in the middle. CDR3 protein: CASSLGTDGGYTF. In nucleotides, the CDR3 is TGCGCCAGCAGCTTGGGAACGGACGGGGGCTACACCTTC.

The chain recombines TRBV5-6 with TRBJ2-3, with TRBD2 matching 7 bases. The germline V gene has CDR1 SGHDT and CDR2 YYEEEE. This CDR3 has 18 amino acids. The junction had 13 bases not matched to a gene; V was cut back by 1 base and J by 2 bases. CDR3 nucleotide sequence: TGTGCCAGCAGCTTGAAGGGAGCCGGGGGGTGGGTCACAGATACGCAGTATTTT. Translation: CASSLKGAGGWVTDTQYF.

V and J are TRBV9 and TRBJ2-5; 9 positions agree with TRBD1. CDR1 and CDR2 from the germline V gene are SGDLS and YYNGEE. There are 17 residues in the CDR3. J gave up 4 bases and V 3 bases, and 13 bases lay outside the gene matches. The CDR3 DNA follows: TGTGCCAGCAGCGCCCAAAGGGACAGGGATGAGGGAGAGACCCAGTACTTC. This codes for CASSAQRDRDEGETQYF.

In nucleotides, the CDR3 is TGTGCCAGCAGCTTAAAAGAGGGTGCAGGAAACACCATATATTTT. Encoded protein: CASSLKEGAGNTIYF. V gene TRBV7-9 combines with J gene TRBJ1-3; no reliable D call. V was pared by 2 bases and J by 4 bases, with 12 bases between. CDR1 and CDR2 (germline): SEHNR, FQNEAQ (reference sequence). The CDR3 totals 15 residues.

The chain recombines TRBV30 with TRBJ2-3; 12 nucleotides agree with TRBD2. The germline V gene encodes CDR1 GTSNPN and CDR2 SVGIG (reference sequence). The CDR3 covers 13 residues. V gave up 4 bases and J gave up 4 bases; unmatched junction bases: 0. The CDR3 DNA reads as TGTGCCTGGACTAGCGGGGGGGCAGATACGCAGTATTTT. Protein: CAWTSGGADTQYF. The whole variable domain, remainder taken from reference TRBV30 and TRBJ2-3, is SQTIHQWPATLVQPVGSPLSLECTVEGTSNPNLYWYRQAAGRGLQLLFYSVGIGQISSEVPQNLSASRPQDRQFILSSKKLLLSDSGFYLCAWTSGGADTQYFGPGTRLTVL.

This sequence joins TRBV19 and TRBJ2-5; 12 bases map to TRBD1. The CDR3 length is 15 residues. Germline V gene lookup returns CDR1 LNHDA and CDR2 SQIVND (reference sequence). The trim removed 6 bases at V and 9 bases at J, leaving 11 bases unmatched. The CDR3 coding sequence is TGTGCCAGTAGCCTATTGGGGACAGGGGGCAAGGCCCAGTACTTC. This codes for CASSLLGTGGKAQYF.

The CDR3 DNA follows: TGTGCCAGCAGTTCAGCCGGTACAGGGGGGAATGGCTACACCTTC. Translated: CASSSAGTGGNGYTF. The chain couples TRBV27 to TRBJ1-2, with 8 nucleotides matching TRBD1. Trimming at V came to 4 bases and at J to 6 bases, leaving 10 bases not matched to a gene. The CDR3 runs to 15 residues. The V gene's germline CDR1 is MNHEY and CDR2 SMNVEV (reference sequence).

The chain couples TRBV6-5 to TRBJ1-5; D is unclear. V lost 6 bases and J lost 7, with 13 bases in between. The CDR3 runs to 13 residues. The germline V gene encodes CDR1 MNHEY and CDR2 SVGAGI. The CDR3 coding sequence is TGTGCCAGCAGCCAATTCGCCGGGCAGCCCCAGCATTTT. Its protein is CASSQFAGQPQHF.